This T cell receptor beta chain came from a study of blood T cell repertoires in COVID-19. Original analysis: Reference gene primer amplification gave estimated nucleated cell counts. Here immunoSEQ multiplex PCR was the method, and the copy in TCRdb shows in-frame clones only, minus some. From that table come the V and J calls and clone size; the DNA was used to work out D and trimming. The sample includes some 150,000 clones, about four fifths of them seen just once. Germline CDR1 SGHRS, CDR2 YFSETQ. Trimming removed 4 bases from V and 2 bases from J; junction bases left unmatched: 3. This CDR3 is 15 amino acids long. The count of this clone is one.

The chain uses TRBV5-1 and TRBJ1-2; TRBD1 matches at 12 bases. This receptor was obtained from a human donor in a cohort sampled during active COVID-19. Sequencing input: peripheral blood. CDR3 in amino acids: CASSAGQGANYGYTF. Written as DNA, the CDR3 is TGCGCCAGCAGCGCGGGACAGGGGGCGAACTATGGCTACACCTTC.